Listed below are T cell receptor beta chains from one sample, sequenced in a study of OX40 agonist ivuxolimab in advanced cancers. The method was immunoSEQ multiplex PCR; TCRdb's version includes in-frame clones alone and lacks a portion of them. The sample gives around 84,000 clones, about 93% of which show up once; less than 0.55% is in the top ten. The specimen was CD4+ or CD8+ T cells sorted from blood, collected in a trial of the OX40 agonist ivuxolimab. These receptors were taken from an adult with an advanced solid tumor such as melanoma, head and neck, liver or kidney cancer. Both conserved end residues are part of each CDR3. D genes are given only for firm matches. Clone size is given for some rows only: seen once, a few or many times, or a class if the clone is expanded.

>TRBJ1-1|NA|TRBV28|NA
CASRTTYRLNTEAFF
TGTGCCAGCAGGACGACGTATAGATTGAACACTGAAGCTTTCTTT
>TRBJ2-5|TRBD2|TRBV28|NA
CASNPSGAAGETQYF
TGTGCCAGTAACCCTAGCGGGGCGGCGGGCGAGACCCAGTACTTC
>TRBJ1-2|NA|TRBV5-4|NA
CASSLAGTPGYTF
TGTGCCAGCAGCTTGGCCGGTACCCCTGGCTACACCTTC
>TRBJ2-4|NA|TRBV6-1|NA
CASSGAAKNIQYF
TGTGCCAGCAGTGGTGCAGCCAAAAACATTCAGTACTTC
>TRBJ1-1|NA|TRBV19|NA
CASRITTENTEAFF
TGTGCCAGTCGCATCACCACAGAGAACACTGAAGCTTTCTTT
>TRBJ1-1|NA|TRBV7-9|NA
CASSLALGQPRSGNTEAFF
TGTGCCAGCAGCTTAGCGCTTGGACAGCCCCGATCCGGGAACACTGAAGCTTTCTTT
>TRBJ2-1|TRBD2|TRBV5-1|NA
CASSPMTSGRDNEQFF
TGCGCCAGCAGCCCAATGACTAGCGGGAGGGACAATGAGCAGTTCTTC
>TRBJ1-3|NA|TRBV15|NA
CATSRDRAGGNTIYF
TGTGCCACCAGCAGAGACAGGGCCGGAGGAAACACCATATATTTT
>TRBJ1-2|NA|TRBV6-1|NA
CASSPEIFSGGYTF
TGTGCCAGCAGTCCGGAGATCTTCTCAGGTGGCTACACCTTC
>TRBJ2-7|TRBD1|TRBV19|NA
CASSRYSDRGREQYF
TGTGCCAGTAGCCGATACTCGGACAGGGGGAGAGAGCAGTACTTC
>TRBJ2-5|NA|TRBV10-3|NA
CAISERGQRERETQYF
TGTGCCATCAGTGAGAGGGGACAGCGGGAGAGAGAGACCCAGTACTTC
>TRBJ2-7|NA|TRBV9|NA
CASSVARGTQTSYEQYF
TGTGCCAGCAGCGTAGCTAGGGGGACACAGACATCCTACGAGCAGTACTTC
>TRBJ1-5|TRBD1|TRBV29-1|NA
CSVAKGARGQPQHF
TGCAGCGTTGCTAAGGGGGCGCGGGGTCAGCCCCAGCATTTT
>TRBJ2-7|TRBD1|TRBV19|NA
CASSPWGQPDSYEQYF
TGTGCCAGTAGTCCTTGGGGACAGCCGGACTCCTACGAGCAGTACTTC
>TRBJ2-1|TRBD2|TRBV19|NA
CASSGGNPYNEQFF
TGTGCCAGTAGCGGGGGGAACCCCTACAATGAGCAGTTCTTC
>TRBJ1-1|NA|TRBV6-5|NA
CASGDLGFEAFF
TGTGCCAGCGGGGACCTAGGGTTCGAAGCTTTCTTT
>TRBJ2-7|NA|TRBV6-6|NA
CASRLQGDGGEQYF
TGTGCCAGCAGACTTCAGGGGGACGGGGGCGAGCAGTACTTC
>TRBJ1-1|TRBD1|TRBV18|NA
CASSPPPGAGGEAFF
TGTGCCAGCTCACCTCCGCCCGGGGCAGGGGGTGAAGCTTTCTTT
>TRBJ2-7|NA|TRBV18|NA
CASSYQGVESYEQYF
TGTGCCAGCTCATATCAAGGGGTGGAAAGCTACGAGCAGTACTTC
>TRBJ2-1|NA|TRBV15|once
CATSRVVNGVYNEQFF
TGTGCCACCAGCAGAGTAGTGAATGGGGTCTACAATGAGCAGTTCTTC
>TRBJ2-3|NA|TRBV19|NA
CASNSYTDTQYF
TGTGCCAGTAACAGCTACACAGATACGCAGTATTTT
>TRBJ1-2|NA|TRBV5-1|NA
CASSLDRTAYGYTF
TGCGCCAGCAGCTTGGACAGGACAGCCTATGGCTACACCTTC
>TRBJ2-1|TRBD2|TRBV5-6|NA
CASSPRGSGMNEQFF
TGTGCCAGCAGCCCTCGGGGGAGCGGGATGAATGAGCAGTTCTTC
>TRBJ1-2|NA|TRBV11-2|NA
CASSPYRGSGGYGYTF
TGTGCCAGCAGTCCGTATCGGGGCTCCGGGGGTTATGGCTACACCTTC
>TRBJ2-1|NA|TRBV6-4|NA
CASRELGQFF
TGTGCCAGCAGGGAACTAGGGCAGTTCTTC
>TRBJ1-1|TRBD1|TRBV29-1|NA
CSVEKGTGGRGAFF
TGCAGCGTTGAAAAGGGGACAGGAGGGCGAGGGGCTTTCTTT
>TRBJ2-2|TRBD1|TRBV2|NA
CASKQGLTGELFF
TGTGCCAGTAAACAGGGGCTCACCGGGGAGCTGTTTTTT
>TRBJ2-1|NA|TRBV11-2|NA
CASSLLSRGQFF
TGTGCCAGCAGCTTGTTGTCTAGGGGGCAGTTCTTC
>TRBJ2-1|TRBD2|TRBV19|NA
CASSFRLAGGGNEQFF
TGTGCCAGTAGTTTCCGACTAGCGGGAGGAGGGAATGAGCAGTTCTTC
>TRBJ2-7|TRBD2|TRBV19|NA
CASSIAGGTSYEQYF
TGTGCCAGTAGTATCGCGGGGGGGACCTCCTACGAGCAGTACTTC
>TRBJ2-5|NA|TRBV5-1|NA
CASSLSHLYQETQYF
TGCGCCAGCAGCTTATCACACCTGTACCAAGAGACCCAGTACTTC
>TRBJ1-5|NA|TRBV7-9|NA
CASSLATGGNQPQHF
TGTGCCAGCAGCTTAGCGACGGGGGGCAATCAGCCCCAGCATTTT
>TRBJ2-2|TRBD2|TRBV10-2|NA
CASIDPGLAPTGELFF
TGCGCCAGCATTGATCCGGGACTAGCGCCTACCGGGGAGCTGTTTTTT
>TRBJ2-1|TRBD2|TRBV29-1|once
CSALMTSGAYNEQFF
TGCAGCGCCCTGATGACTAGCGGGGCCTACAATGAGCAGTTCTTC
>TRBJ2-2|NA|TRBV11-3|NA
CASSPRPNTGELFF
TGTGCCAGCAGCCCGCGCCCGAACACCGGGGAGCTGTTTTTT
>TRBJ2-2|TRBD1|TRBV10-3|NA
CASTGRDTGELFF
TGTGCCTCGACAGGGCGGGACACCGGGGAGCTGTTTTTT
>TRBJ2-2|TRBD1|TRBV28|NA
CASSLPGGISGGELFF
TGTGCCAGCAGTTTACCAGGGGGTATCTCTGGCGGGGAGCTGTTTTTT
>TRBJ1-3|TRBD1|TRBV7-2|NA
CASSLTGGFSGNTIYF
TGTGCCAGCAGCTTAACAGGGGGCTTCTCTGGAAACACCATATATTTT
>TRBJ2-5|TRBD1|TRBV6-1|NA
CASSDQYRGVGAQYF
TGTGCCAGCAGTGATCAATACAGGGGTGTGGGGGCCCAGTACTTC
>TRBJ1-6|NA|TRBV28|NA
CASSLNSGPAARSPLHF
TGTGCCAGCAGCTTAAATTCGGGACCCGCTGCACGTTCACCCCTCCACTTT